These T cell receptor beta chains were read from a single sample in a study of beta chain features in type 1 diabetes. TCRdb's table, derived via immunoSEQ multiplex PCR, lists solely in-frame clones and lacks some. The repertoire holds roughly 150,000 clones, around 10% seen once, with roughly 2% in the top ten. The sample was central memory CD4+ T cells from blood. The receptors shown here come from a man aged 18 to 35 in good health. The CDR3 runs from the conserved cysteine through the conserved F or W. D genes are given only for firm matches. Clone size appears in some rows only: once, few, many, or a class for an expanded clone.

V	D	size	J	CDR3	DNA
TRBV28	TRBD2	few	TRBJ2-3	CASKAGGSTDTQYF	TGTGCCAGCAAGGCGGGAGGTAGCACAGATACGCAGTATTTT
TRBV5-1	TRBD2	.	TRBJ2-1	CASSALAGAFNEQFF	TGCGCCAGCAGCGCCCTAGCGGGGGCCTTCAATGAGCAGTTCTTC
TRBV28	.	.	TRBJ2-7	CASSSPGLTSEQYF	TGTGCCAGCAGTTCCCCGGGACTCACCTCCGAGCAGTACTTC
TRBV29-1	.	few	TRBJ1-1	CSAGEGITEAFF	TGCAGCGCTGGCGAGGGGATAACTGAAGCTTTCTTT
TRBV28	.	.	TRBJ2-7	CATFLAGDYEQYF	TGTGCCACCTTCCTCGCAGGGGACTACGAGCAGTACTTC
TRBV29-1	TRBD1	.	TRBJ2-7	CSARGQGYEQYF	TGCAGCGCCCGGGGACAGGGATACGAGCAGTACTTC
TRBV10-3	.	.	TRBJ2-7	CAISELRRLSLGGPHEQYF	TGTGCCATCAGTGAGCTAAGGCGACTTTCCTTAGGGGGTCCCCACGAGCAGTACTTC
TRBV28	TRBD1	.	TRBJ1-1	CASRDRGHDTEAFF	TGTGCCAGCAGGGACAGGGGGCATGACACTGAAGCTTTCTTT
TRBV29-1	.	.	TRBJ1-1	CSGLGPAPEAFF	TGCAGCGGACTAGGGCCTGCCCCTGAAGCTTTCTTT
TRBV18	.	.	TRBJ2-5	CASSPLPPRGEETQYF	TGTGCCAGCTCACCACTTCCCCCGCGCGGGGAAGAGACCCAGTACTTC
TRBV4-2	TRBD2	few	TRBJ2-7	CASSRYAAGGDSYEQYF	TGTGCCAGCAGCCGTTACGCAGCGGGAGGAGACTCCTACGAGCAGTACTTC
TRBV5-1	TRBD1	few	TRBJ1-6	CASRSGTDNSPLHF	TGCGCCAGCAGATCCGGGACAGACAATTCACCCCTCCACTTT
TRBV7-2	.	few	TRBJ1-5	CASSLVGTPHSNQPQHF	TGTGCCAGCAGCTTAGTGGGGACACCGCATAGCAATCAGCCCCAGCATTTT
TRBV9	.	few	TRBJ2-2	CASSQTPTGELFF	TGTGCCAGCAGCCAAACCCCCACCGGGGAGCTGTTTTTT
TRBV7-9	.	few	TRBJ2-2	CASSFPGLFGELFF	TGTGCCAGCAGCTTTCCTGGTCTGTTCGGGGAGCTGTTTTTT
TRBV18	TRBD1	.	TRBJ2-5	CASSRGQEETQYF	TGTGCCAGCTCACGGGGACAGGAAGAGACCCAGTACTTC
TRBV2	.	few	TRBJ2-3	CASNGERTDTQYF	TGTGCCAGCAATGGCGAGCGCACAGATACGCAGTATTTT
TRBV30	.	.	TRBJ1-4	CACNTGRRGNEKLFF	TGTGCCTGCAATACAGGGAGAAGGGGTAATGAAAAACTGTTTTTT
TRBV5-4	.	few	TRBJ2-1	CASSYSSRRSYNEQFF	TGTGCCAGCAGCTATTCGTCCCGGCGCTCCTACAATGAGCAGTTCTTC
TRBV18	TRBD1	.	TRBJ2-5	CASSPDRGQETQYF	TGTGCCAGCTCACCTGACAGGGGCCAAGAGACCCAGTACTTC
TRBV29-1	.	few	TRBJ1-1	CSVPRRNTEAFF	TGCAGCGTCCCGCGTCGGAACACTGAAGCTTTCTTT